The next 29 T cell receptor beta chains were all read from a single sample in a study of shared clonotypes between healthy human individuals. Only in-frame clones appear in the TCRdb table, and some are missing; sequencing was by immunoSEQ multiplex PCR. Seen here are more than 2 million clones, about 95% observed once, and the top ten hold 0.9% to 1.3%. Terminally differentiated effector memory CD45RA+ cells were excluded from the naive CD8 cells, which were CD45RO-negative and positively selected for CCR7. The sample comprised naive CD8+ T cells sorted from blood. These receptors originate from a man between 18 and 35 years old in good health.

The chain employs TRBV19 and TRBJ1-2; 7 bases line up with TRBD1. This CDR3 spans 18 amino acids. CDR1 and CDR2 from the germline V gene are LNHDA and SQIVND (reference sequence). V was clipped by 5 bases and J by 4 bases; unmatched bases: 19. CDR3 amino acids: CASSSTGTAFWIGYGYTF. CDR3 nucleotides: TGTGCCAGTAGTTCGACCGGGACAGCCTTTTGGATCGGCTATGGCTACACCTTC.

V is TRBV28 and J is TRBJ1-1; D gene uncertain. Germline CDR1 and CDR2: MDHEN and SYDVKM. The V end was cut by 5 bases, the J end by 0 bases, with 10 bases between. The CDR3 length is 14 residues. The CDR3 reads CASSPPWMNTEAFF. The DNA for the CDR3 is TGTGCCAGCAGTCCTCCATGGATGAACACTGAAGCTTTCTTT.

The rearrangement links TRBV9 to TRBJ2-1; 7 bases map to TRBD2. Trimming removed 3 bases from V and 5 bases from J; junction bases left unmatched: 8. Germline CDR1 reads SGDLS; CDR2 reads YYNGEE. CDR3 length: 15 amino acids. CDR3 amino acids: CASSATGLRDNEQFF. CDR3 DNA sequence: TGTGCCAGCAGCGCAACGGGACTAAGGGACAATGAGCAGTTCTTC. The variable domain in full, completed from reference TRBV9 and TRBJ2-1, reads DSGVTQTPKHLITATGQRVTLRCSPRSGDLSVYWYQQSLDQGLQFLIQYYNGEERAKGNILERFSAQQFPDLHSELNLSSLELGDSALYFCASSATGLRDNEQFFGPGTRLTVL.

The rearrangement uses TRBV27 and TRBJ1-1, with D possibly TRBD1 on 6 matching bases. The germline gives CDR1 MNHEY, CDR2 SMNVEV (reference sequence). There are 14 residues in the CDR3. The V end lost 8 bases, the J end lost 0 bases, and 13 bases lay between the germline ends. CDR3 amino acids: CASRRGVLNTEAFF. The DNA of the CDR3 is TGTGCCAGCCGTAGGGGGGTGTTGAACACTGAAGCTTTCTTT.

This clone was detected once. The chain recombines TRBV9 with TRBJ2-2, with D uncertain. The CDR3 contains 16 residues. Trimming pared 0 bases from V and 0 bases from J, leaving 9 bases between. CDR1 and CDR2 from the germline V gene are SGDLS and YYNGEE. Here the CDR3 reads CASSVDPGPNTGELFF. The CDR3 DNA is TGTGCCAGCAGCGTAGACCCGGGCCCGAACACCGGGGAGCTGTTTTTT.

The chain combines TRBV7-8 with TRBJ2-1; 13 nucleotides align to TRBD2. Germline V gene data show CDR1 as SGHVS and CDR2 as FQNEAQ. J was trimmed by 6 bases and V by 4 bases; bases with no gene match: 6. The CDR3 contains 16 residues. CDR3 protein: CASSSGLAGAINEQFF. CDR3 nucleotide sequence: TGTGCCAGCAGCTCCGGACTAGCGGGAGCGATCAATGAGCAGTTCTTC.

The chain combines TRBV30 with TRBJ1-2, with D hard to call. V was shortened by 0 bases and J by 6 bases, with 14 bases between the two germline ends. The CDR3 sequence is 14 residues long. CDR1 GTSNPN and CDR2 SVGIG come from the germline V gene (reference sequence). In nucleotides, the CDR3 is TGTGCCTGGAGTGTACTTCAGGCCCAGAATGGCTACACCTTC. This codes for CAWSVLQAQNGYTF. The variable domain in full, with the rest retrieved from reference TRBV30 and TRBJ1-2, is SQTIHQWPATLVQPVGSPLSLECTVEGTSNPNLYWYRQAAGRGLQLLFYSVGIGQISSEVPQNLSASRPQDRQFILSSKKLLLSDSGFYLCAWSVLQAQNGYTFGSGTRLTVV.

The chain is built from TRBV4-3 and TRBJ1-2, with a tentative D call TRBD1 (5 bases). This CDR3 contains 14 residues. Per germline, CDR1 LGHNA and CDR2 YSLEER. Trimming stripped 2 bases from V and 6 bases from J, with 13 bases between. The CDR3: CASSQSIGTDGYTF. The CDR3 region has the DNA TGCGCCAGCAGCCAATCGATTGGGACGGATGGCTACACCTTC.

V and J are TRBV28 and TRBJ2-7; TRBD2 agrees at 9 bases. This CDR3 is built from 14 residues. The V and J ends lost 4 bases and 7 bases, in that order; junction bases with no gene match: 8. Germline V gene data show CDR1 as MDHEN and CDR2 as SYDVKM. CDR3 protein: CASSSLAGAWEQYF. CDR3 DNA sequence: TGTGCCAGCAGTTCTTTAGCGGGGGCTTGGGAGCAGTACTTC.

The rearrangement joins TRBV7-3 to TRBJ2-7; 9 nucleotides align to TRBD2. The V gene's germline CDR1 is SGHTA and CDR2 FQGTGA. The V gene end was trimmed by 5 bases and the J gene end by 2 bases; junction bases not matched to a gene: 7. The CDR3 is made up of 15 amino acids. In nucleotides, the CDR3 is TGTGCCAGCAGCGCTGTGGGACTAGCTCCCTACGAGCAGTACTTC. Protein: CASSAVGLAPYEQYF.

This chain joins TRBV11-2 and TRBJ1-6; D not certain. The CDR3 spans 15 residues. Between the trimmed V and J ends, which lost 0 bases and 2 bases, there was a span of 5 bases. Per the germline V gene, CDR1 is SGHAT and CDR2 is FQNNGV. The CDR3, as DNA: TGTGCCAGCAGCTTAGATTGGGCCTATAATTCACCCCTCCACTTT. It is translated as CASSLDWAYNSPLHF. Combining the CDR3 with reference TRBV11-2 and TRBJ1-6 gives the whole variable domain EAGVAQSPRYKIIEKRQSVAFWCNPISGHATLYWYQQILGQGPKLLIQFQNNGVVDDSQLPKDRFSAERLKGVDSTLKIQPAKLEDSAVYLCASSLDWAYNSPLHFGNGTRLTVT.

The gene calls are TRBV13 and TRBJ2-7; a possible D gene is TRBD2 (5 bases). The CDR3 runs 12 residues. Trimming pared 8 bases from V and 5 bases from J, leaving 13 bases between. CDR1 is PRHDT and CDR2 is FYEKMQ in the germline V gene (reference sequence). CDR3 amino acids: CASCEGTHEQYF. The CDR3 region has the DNA TGTGCCAGCTGCGAGGGAACGCACGAGCAGTACTTC.

The chain carries TRBV14 and TRBJ2-5; D is uncertain. Germline values: CDR1 SGHDN, CDR2 FVKESK. This CDR3 contains 14 residues. Between the trimmed V and J ends, which lost 3 bases and 3 bases, there was a span of 11 bases. The CDR3, as DNA: TGTGCCAGCAGCCAGTACCGACGCGAAGAGACCCAGTACTTC. It is translated as CASSQYRREETQYF.

The chain uses TRBV7-8 and TRBJ1-1, with D maybe TRBD1 (5 bases). This CDR3 spans 16 amino acids. Germline lookup yields CDR1 SGHVS and CDR2 FQNEAQ. Between the trimmed V and J ends, which lost 2 bases and 7 bases, there was a span of 20 bases. DNA of the CDR3: TGTGCCAGCAGCTTACCCCGGGATGACAGCCTAATTGAAGCTTTCTTT. Amino acids: CASSLPRDDSLIEAFF.

This sequence joins TRBV11-2 and TRBJ2-5; 10 positions match TRBD2. The CDR3 consists of 15 residues. CDR1 is SGHAT and CDR2 is FQNNGV in the germline V gene. The junction had 7 bases not matched to a gene; V was cut back by 8 bases and J by 1 base. CDR3 sequence: CASGLAGVGQETQYF. The CDR3 DNA reads TGTGCCAGCGGCCTAGCGGGAGTCGGCCAAGAGACCCAGTACTTC.

CDR3 in DNA: TGTGCCAGCAGTCCTAGCCAGGGGAATCAGCCCCAGCATTTT. Its translation: CASSPSQGNQPQHF. The chain is built from TRBV27 and TRBJ1-5, with D tentatively TRBD1 (6 bases). Looked up from germline, CDR1 is MNHEY and CDR2 is SMNVEV (reference sequence). CDR3 length equals 14 residues. V was trimmed by 5 bases and J by 4 bases, leaving 12 bases between them.

This chain uses TRBV6-1 with TRBJ2-7, with 10 positions matching TRBD1. After removal of 5 bases from V and 6 bases from J, the junction contained 7 bases not matched to a gene. The V gene's germline CDR1 is MNHNS and CDR2 SASEGT. CDR3 size: 14 residues. This CDR3 is CASSLLRDRGEQYF. DNA of the CDR3: TGTGCCAGCAGTCTTCTCCGGGACAGGGGCGAGCAGTACTTC.

As to this clone: This specimen includes other DNA sequences encoding the same CDR3. The chain employs TRBV7-2 and TRBJ2-7; D may be TRBD1 (6 bases). Germline V gives CDR1 SGHTA, CDR2 FQGNSA. The ends were cut back, 3 bases at V and 5 bases at J, with 11 bases in the middle. The CDR3 is 13 amino acids. DNA for the CDR3: TGTGCCAGCAGCTTGGACAGCGAAGACGAGCAGTACTTC. Amino acids: CASSLDSEDEQYF. Full variable domain (remainder filled in from reference TRBV7-2 and TRBJ2-7): GAGVSQSPSNKVTEKGKDVELRCDPISGHTALYWYRQSLGQGLEFLIYFQGNSAPDKSGLPSDRFSAERTGGSVSTLTIQRTQQEDSAVYLCASSLDSEDEQYFGPGTRLTVT.

This chain joins TRBV7-8 and TRBJ2-1; TRBD2 might be the D (5 bases). V was cut by 2 bases and J by 6 bases, with 26 bases left in between. The germline V gene has CDR1 SGHVS and CDR2 FQNEAQ. The length of the CDR3 is 19 residues. The CDR3 loop is CASSLIFAGNGFVPNEQFF. The CDR3 DNA reads as TGTGCCAGCAGCTTAATCTTCGCGGGTAACGGCTTCGTCCCCAATGAGCAGTTCTTC.

This sequence joins TRBV4-3 and TRBJ1-2; 7 bases match TRBD1. The germline gives CDR1 LGHNA, CDR2 YSLEER. Germline trimming cut 4 bases from V and 6 bases from J; bases unmatched to any gene: 8. The CDR3 spans 14 residues. This chain's CDR3 is CASSPQTDRNGYTF. The CDR3 nucleotides read TGCGCCAGCAGCCCCCAGACGGACAGGAATGGCTACACCTTC.

J is TRBJ2-5 and V is TRBV19; 8 bases are shared with TRBD1. The germline gives CDR1 LNHDA, CDR2 SQIVND (reference sequence). Unmatched junction bases numbered 7, after V lost 8 bases and J lost 5 bases. The CDR3 runs to 13 residues. CDR3 nucleotide sequence: TGTGCCAGTGCGAGTTGGGACAGGGAGACCCAGTACTTC. Its translation: CASASWDRETQYF.

The genes are TRBV27 and TRBJ1-5; the D is unclear. Trimming stripped 2 bases from V and 2 bases from J, with 7 bases between. The CDR3 runs to 14 residues. Germline CDR1 reads MNHEY; CDR2 reads SMNVEV (reference sequence). CDR3 DNA sequence: TGTGCCAGCAGTTTAGTCCAGGGCAATCAGCCCCAGCATTTT. Its protein is CASSLVQGNQPQHF.

The rearrangement links TRBV4-2 to TRBJ2-2; 8 bases align to TRBD2. Germline loops: CDR1 LGHNA, CDR2 YNFKEQ. This CDR3 comprises 16 residues. The V segment lost 0 bases and the J segment 7 bases; nucleotides outside the gene matches: 7. The CDR3 sequence: CASSQDRTSGGGELFF. The CDR3 nucleotides are TGTGCCAGCAGCCAAGATCGAACCAGCGGGGGCGGGGAGCTGTTTTTT.

CDR3 residues: CSVGSQNTGELFF. CDR3 DNA sequence: TGCAGCGTTGGTTCTCAGAACACCGGGGAGCTGTTTTTT. The chain couples TRBV29-1 to TRBJ2-2; the D is unclear. CDR1 SQVTM and CDR2 ANQGSEA come from the germline V gene. The V end lost 4 bases, the J end lost 1 base, and 7 bases lay between the germline ends. The CDR3 is made up of 13 amino acids.

This clone was counted a single time. The rearrangement joins TRBV11-3 to TRBJ2-2, with a weak D call TRBD2 (5 bases). Trimming took 5 bases from V and 3 from J, leaving 13 bases between them. CDR3 length: 15 residues. CDR1 is SGHNT and CDR2 is YENEEA in the germline V gene. The CDR3 DNA sequence: TGTGCCAGCAGCCCAGAGGGTGGGGACACCGGGGAGCTGTTTTTT. It encodes CASSPEGGDTGELFF.

The chain combines TRBV5-1 with TRBJ1-1, with 8 bases aligning to TRBD1. Germline V gene lookup returns CDR1 SGHRS and CDR2 YFSETQ. The CDR3 covers 15 residues. The V and J ends lost 5 bases and 3 bases, in that order; junction bases with no gene match: 9. In nucleotides, the CDR3 is TGCGCCAGCAGAATGGACAGGGTAAGGGACACTGAAGCTTTCTTT. This gives the protein CASRMDRVRDTEAFF.

V usage is TRBV5-4 and J usage is TRBJ1-4; D possibly corresponds to TRBD1 (5 bases). V was trimmed by 4 bases and J by 0 bases, leaving 19 bases between them. CDR1 SGHNT and CDR2 YYREEE come from the germline V gene (reference sequence). The CDR3 runs to 18 residues. CDR3 sequence (DNA): TGTGCCAGCAGCCAAACCGGACGGGACGTTTCAACTAATGAAAAACTGTTTTTT. Its protein is CASSQTGRDVSTNEKLFF.

This chain uses TRBV5-5 with TRBJ1-6; D possibly corresponds to TRBD1 (5 bases). This CDR3 is built from 17 residues. Germline-derived CDR1 and CDR2 are SGHKS and YYEKEE (reference sequence). With 0 bases removed from V and 0 bases from J, the gap between germline ends came to 10 bases. CDR3 in DNA: TGTGCCAGCAGCTTGGGACAGACTAGCTCCTATAATTCACCCCTCCACTTT. The encoded protein is CASSLGQTSSYNSPLHF.

The chain links TRBV5-1 to TRBJ2-7; D is perhaps TRBD1 (5 bases). Germline loops: CDR1 SGHRS, CDR2 YFSETQ. The CDR3 is 13 amino acids. V lost 1 base to trimming and J lost 5 bases, with 10 bases between them. CDR3 region: CASSLTGFDEQYF. CDR3 DNA: TGCGCCAGCAGCTTGACAGGTTTCGACGAGCAGTACTTC.